This is a list of T cell receptor beta chains from one sample in a study of spatial heterogeneity in lung cancer. MiXCR was run by TCRdb on the 5' RACE reads, yielding one entry per CDR3 protein. Of 5,500 to 6,000 distinct CDR3 sequences listed, 17% are singletons. This material consisted of lung tumor tissue, taken at surgery. Receptors were obtained from a male donor with early-stage non-small cell lung cancer. The CDR3 runs from the conserved cysteine through the conserved F or W. Fields, in order: CDR3 DNA, CDR3 protein, clone size, J gene, D gene, V gene. D genes are given only for firm matches. Only part of the rows carry a size: once, few, many, or a class if the clone is expanded.

TGTGCCAGCAGTTACTCGGCAGGGGCAAAGGAAAAACTGTTTTTT CASSYSAGAKEKLFF medium-sized TRBJ1-4 . TRBV6-5
TGTGCCAGCAGCTCCGGACAGGGGGTGACCCAGTACTTC CASSSGQGVTQYF . TRBJ2-5 TRBD1 TRBV7-2
TGTGCCACCAGTGACAGGACTAGCTGGAAAACCGGGGAGCTGTTTTTT CATSDRTSWKTGELFF medium-sized TRBJ2-2 TRBD2 TRBV24-1
TGTGCCAGCAGTAAAAGGACAGCGCCTAATGAAAAACTGTTTTTT CASSKRTAPNEKLFF few TRBJ1-4 . TRBV6-5
TGTGCCAGCAGCTCACAGGGGGGAGGCTATGGCTACACCTTC CASSSQGGGYGYTF many TRBJ1-2 TRBD1 TRBV7-3
TGCAGTGCTACCCGACTAGCGGGAGGGCCTACCTCGAGCTCCTACGAGCAGTACTTC CSATRLAGGPTSSSYEQYF . TRBJ2-7 TRBD2 TRBV20-1
TGTGCCAGCAGCCCCGCGGGCCCTGAAGCTTTCTTT CASSPAGPEAFF many TRBJ1-1 . TRBV7-9
TGTGCCAGCAGCTTTTGGCAGAACACTGAAGCTTTCTTT CASSFWQNTEAFF medium-sized TRBJ1-1 . TRBV7-8
TGTGCCACCAGCAGAGACAGGGGGTCCACAGATACGCAGTATTTT CATSRDRGSTDTQYF medium-sized TRBJ2-3 TRBD1 TRBV15
TGCAGTGCTAGTAAGGGATTCGGCTACACCTTC CSASKGFGYTF medium-sized TRBJ1-2 . TRBV20-1
TGCAGTGCTAGGCAGAACACCGGGGAGCTGTTTTTT CSARQNTGELFF many TRBJ2-2 . TRBV20-1
TGTGCCAGCAGCTCGACAGGGGGGTGGCTAGTGGGTGACAATGAGCAGTTCTTC CASSSTGGWLVGDNEQFF . TRBJ2-1 TRBD1 TRBV6-1
TGTGCCAGCTCACCGGGGGACAGGGAAACCCAGCATTTT CASSPGDRETQHF many TRBJ1-5 TRBD1 TRBV18
TGTGCCAGCAGTTTTCTCTCCGAAGCTTTCTTT CASSFLSEAFF medium-sized TRBJ1-1 . TRBV12-3/TRBV12-4
TGTGCCAGCAGCTCGACAGACTATGGCTACACCTTC CASSSTDYGYTF medium-sized TRBJ1-2 . TRBV11-2
TGCGCCAGCAGCCAAGCGATAAAAACCGGGGAGCTGTTTTTT CASSQAIKTGELFF medium-sized TRBJ2-2 . TRBV4-3
TGTGCCAGCAGCTTCACTAGCGGGGGCGGTACAGATACGCAGTATTTT CASSFTSGGGTDTQYF few TRBJ2-3 TRBD2 TRBV7-2
TGTGCCAGCAGCGAGGAACAGTCCTATGGCTACACCTTC CASSEEQSYGYTF medium-sized TRBJ1-2 . TRBV2
TGCAGCGCCCCCATCGGCGGGGCCCTGGAGACCCAGTACTTC CSAPIGGALETQYF . TRBJ2-5 . TRBV29-1
TGTGCCAGCAGTGTGGGACAGCAATACACCGGGGAGCTGTTTTTT CASSVGQQYTGELFF medium-sized TRBJ2-2 TRBD1 TRBV2
TGCAGTGCTAGCCATGGCAGCGGGGAGCTGTTTTTT CSASHGSGELFF few TRBJ2-2 . TRBV20-1
TGTGCCAGCAGCTTAGCTGGACAGGGTGGGACCGGGGAGCTGTTTTTT CASSLAGQGGTGELFF many TRBJ2-2 TRBD1 TRBV7-2
TGCGCCAGCAGCTTACGGGCAGGGGAATCCTACGAGCAGTACTTC CASSLRAGESYEQYF . TRBJ2-7 . TRBV5-1
TGCGCCAGCAACAACAGGGTTCAAGAGACCCAGTACTTC CASNNRVQETQYF few TRBJ2-5 . TRBV5-1
TGTGCCAGCAGCTTAGCGGGAGGATTCACAGATACGCAGTATTTT CASSLAGGFTDTQYF medium-sized TRBJ2-3 TRBD2 TRBV11-2
TGTGCCAGCAGCGCTCCGACTAGCGGGAGCCCATCCTACAATGAGCAGTTCTTC CASSAPTSGSPSYNEQFF many TRBJ2-1 TRBD2 TRBV7-2
TGTGCCAGCAGCTTAAGGGACAGCTCCTACGAGCAGTACTTC CASSLRDSSYEQYF . TRBJ2-7 TRBD1 TRBV7-8
TGTGCCAGCAGTTTTCTGGGGCAGGGGAACATCCACTTT CASSFLGQGNIHF many TRBJ1-6 . TRBV28
TGTGCCAGCAGTTACTCGCGGGGGTCAGGCAATGAGCAGTTCTTC CASSYSRGSGNEQFF medium-sized TRBJ2-1 TRBD2 TRBV6-2/TRBV6-3
TGTGCCAGCAGTCGGGACAGCACTAACTATGGCTACACCTTC CASSRDSTNYGYTF . TRBJ1-2 TRBD1 TRBV2
TGTGCCAGCAGCCAGACAGGGGGCGTCCCCAAAAACATTCAGTACTTC CASSQTGGVPKNIQYF few TRBJ2-4 TRBD1 TRBV5-5
TGTGCCAGCTCACCGATCCCACGGAACACTGAAGCTTTCTTT CASSPIPRNTEAFF medium-sized TRBJ1-1 . TRBV18
TGTGCCAGCAGCCTTCAGACGAGCAATCAGCCCCAGCATTTT CASSLQTSNQPQHF medium-sized TRBJ1-5 . TRBV7-2
TGTGCCACCCAGCCGGGAGGGTGGGCAGATACGCAGTATTTT CATQPGGWADTQYF . TRBJ2-3 TRBD2 TRBV19
TGTGCCAGCTCCGTCCACAATGAGCAGTTCTTC CASSVHNEQFF medium-sized TRBJ2-1 . TRBV6-2/TRBV6-3
TGTGCCAGCAGCTATAGCGGCACCACAGATACGCAGTATTTT CASSYSGTTDTQYF medium-sized TRBJ2-3 . TRBV12-3/TRBV12-4
TGTGCCAGCGCAGCTTCCGGGGCAGATACGCAGTATTTT CASAASGADTQYF . TRBJ2-3 . TRBV7-7
TGTGCCAGCAGCTTAAGAGGCTCGGGGCTGAACACTGAAGCTTTCTTT CASSLRGSGLNTEAFF large TRBJ1-1 . TRBV13
TGTGCCAGCAGCTTGGTTGGGTTTTCGGCTTTCTTT CASSLVGFSAFF medium-sized TRBJ1-1 . TRBV5-6
TGCAGTGCTCTCCTTTACTCTGGAAACACCATATATTTT CSALLYSGNTIYF . TRBJ1-3 . TRBV20-1
TGTGCCAGCAGTACGACATCCGGATCTAGCACAGATACGCAGTATTTT CASSTTSGSSTDTQYF many TRBJ2-3 . TRBV28
TGTGCCAGCAGTGAAGGACGATTTGCAGATACGCAGTATTTT CASSEGRFADTQYF medium-sized TRBJ2-3 . TRBV2
TGTGCCAGCAGCTTTGCCGGGACAGGGCTCACAGATACGCAGTATTTT CASSFAGTGLTDTQYF large TRBJ2-3 TRBD1 TRBV7-9
TGCGCCAGCAGCCAAGATGCAGGGGGCTGGAGTAATGAGCAGTTCTTC CASSQDAGGWSNEQFF medium-sized TRBJ2-1 TRBD1 TRBV4-1
TGTGCCAGCAGTTACAAACAGGGGGCAGGAGATGGCTACACCTTC CASSYKQGAGDGYTF medium-sized TRBJ1-2 TRBD1 TRBV6-6
TGTGCCACCAGTGGTTTTTACGGACAGGGGTACGAGCAGTACTTC CATSGFYGQGYEQYF . TRBJ2-7 TRBD1 TRBV24-1
TGTGCCAGCAGTCTGACAGGGGGCCAGAACACTGAAGCTTTCTTT CASSLTGGQNTEAFF . TRBJ1-1 TRBD1 TRBV27
TGTGCCAGCAGCTTGCCGGGACTAGCGACAGATACGCAGTATTTT CASSLPGLATDTQYF medium-sized TRBJ2-3 TRBD2 TRBV7-8
TGTGCCAGCAGTTTATCGACCGGGGTGGCCTACGAGCAGTACTTC CASSLSTGVAYEQYF medium-sized TRBJ2-7 . TRBV27
TGCAGTGCATGGGACAGGGGGTCTGGAAACACCATATATTTT CSAWDRGSGNTIYF many TRBJ1-3 TRBD1 TRBV20-1
TGTGCCAGCAGTCCCTCAGGGGGCTACACCGGGGAGCTGTTTTTT CASSPSGGYTGELFF medium-sized TRBJ2-2 TRBD1 TRBV7-9
TGTGCCAGCAGCTTAGCGCAGGCCAGAAATGAGCAGTTCTTC CASSLAQARNEQFF . TRBJ2-1 . TRBV7-9
TGCAGTGCTAGCCAGGGGGCTAGTAACTATGGCTACACCTTC CSASQGASNYGYTF medium-sized TRBJ1-2 TRBD1 TRBV20-1
TGTGCCAGCCGGACAGGGACAGCCGAGAACACTGAAGCTTTCTTT CASRTGTAENTEAFF medium-sized TRBJ1-1 TRBD1 TRBV2
TGTGCCAGCAGCGCCTATGCTCAGGGTTACGAGCAGTACTTC CASSAYAQGYEQYF . TRBJ2-7 . TRBV9